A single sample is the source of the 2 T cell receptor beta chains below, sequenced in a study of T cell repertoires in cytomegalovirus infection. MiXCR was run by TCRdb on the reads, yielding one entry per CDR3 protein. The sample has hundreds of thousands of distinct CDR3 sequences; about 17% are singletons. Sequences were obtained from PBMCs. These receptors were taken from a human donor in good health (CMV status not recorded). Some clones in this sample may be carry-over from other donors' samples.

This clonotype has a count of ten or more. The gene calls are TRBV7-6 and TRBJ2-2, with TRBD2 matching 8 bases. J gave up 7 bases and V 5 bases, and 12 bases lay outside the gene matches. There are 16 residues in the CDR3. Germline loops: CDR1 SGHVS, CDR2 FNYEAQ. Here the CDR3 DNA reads TGTGCCAGCAGCCCTATCTCCGGGAGGGCGCGCGGGGAGCTGTTTTTT. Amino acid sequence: CASSPISGRARGELFF.

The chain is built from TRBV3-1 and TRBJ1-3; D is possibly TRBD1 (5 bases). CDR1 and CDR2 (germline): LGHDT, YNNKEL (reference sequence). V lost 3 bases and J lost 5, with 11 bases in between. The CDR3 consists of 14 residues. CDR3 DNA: TGTGCCAGCAGCCAGTCGGGGGGAAGAAACACCATATATTTT. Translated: CASSQSGGRNTIYF.